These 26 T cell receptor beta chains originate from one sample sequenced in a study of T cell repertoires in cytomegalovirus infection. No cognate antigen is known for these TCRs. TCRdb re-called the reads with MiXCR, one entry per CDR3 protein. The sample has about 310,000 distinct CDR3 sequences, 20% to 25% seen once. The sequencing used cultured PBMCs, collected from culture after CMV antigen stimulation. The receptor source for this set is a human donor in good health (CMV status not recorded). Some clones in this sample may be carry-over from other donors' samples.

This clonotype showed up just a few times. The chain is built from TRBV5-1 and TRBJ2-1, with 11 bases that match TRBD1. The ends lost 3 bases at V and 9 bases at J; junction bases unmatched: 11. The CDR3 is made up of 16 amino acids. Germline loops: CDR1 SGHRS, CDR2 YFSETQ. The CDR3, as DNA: TGCGCCAGCAGCTCCTCATCAACCGGGACAGGGGGTGAGCAGTTCTTC. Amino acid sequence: CASSSSSTGTGGEQFF. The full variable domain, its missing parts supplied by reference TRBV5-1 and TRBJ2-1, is KAGVTQTPRYLIKTRGQQVTLSCSPISGHRSVSWYQQTPGQGLQFLFEYFSETQRNKGNFPGRFSGRQFSNSRSEMNVSTLELGDSALYLCASSSSSTGTGGEQFFGPGTRLTVL.

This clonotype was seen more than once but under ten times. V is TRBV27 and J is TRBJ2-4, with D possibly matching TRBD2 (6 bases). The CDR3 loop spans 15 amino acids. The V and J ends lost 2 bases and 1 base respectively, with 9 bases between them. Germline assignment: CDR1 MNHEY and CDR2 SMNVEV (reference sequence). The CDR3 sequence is CASSLRGIAKNIQYF. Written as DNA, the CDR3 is TGTGCCAGCAGTTTACGGGGGATTGCCAAAAACATTCAGTACTTC.

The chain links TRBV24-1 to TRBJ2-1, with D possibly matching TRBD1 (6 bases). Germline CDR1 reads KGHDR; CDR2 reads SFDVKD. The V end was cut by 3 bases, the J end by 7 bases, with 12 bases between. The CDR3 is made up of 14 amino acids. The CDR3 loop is CATSDVQGLNEQFF. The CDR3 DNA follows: TGTGCCACCAGTGATGTACAGGGTTTGAATGAGCAGTTCTTC.

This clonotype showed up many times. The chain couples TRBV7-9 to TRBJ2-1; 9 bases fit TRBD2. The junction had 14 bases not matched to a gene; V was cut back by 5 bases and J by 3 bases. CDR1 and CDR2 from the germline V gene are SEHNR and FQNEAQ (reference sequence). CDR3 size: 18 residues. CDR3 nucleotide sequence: TGTGCCAGCAGCCCTAGGATCAGAAGCGGGAGGCTCTACAATGAGCAGTTCTTC. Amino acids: CASSPRIRSGRLYNEQFF.

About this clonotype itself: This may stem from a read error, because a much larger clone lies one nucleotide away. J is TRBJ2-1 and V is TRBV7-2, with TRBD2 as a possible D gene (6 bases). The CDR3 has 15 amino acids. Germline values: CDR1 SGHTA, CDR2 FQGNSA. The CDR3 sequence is CASSLRRESYKEQFF. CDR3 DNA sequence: TGTGCCAGCAGCTTACGGAGGGAGTCCTACAAAGAGCAGTTCTTC.

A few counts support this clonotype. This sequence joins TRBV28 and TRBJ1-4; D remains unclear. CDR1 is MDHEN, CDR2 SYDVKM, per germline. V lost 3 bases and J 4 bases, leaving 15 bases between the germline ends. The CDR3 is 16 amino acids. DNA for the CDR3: TGTGCCAGCAGTTTTTGGCCCCCCTCGGGTAATGAAAAACTGTTTTTT. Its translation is CASSFWPPSGNEKLFF.

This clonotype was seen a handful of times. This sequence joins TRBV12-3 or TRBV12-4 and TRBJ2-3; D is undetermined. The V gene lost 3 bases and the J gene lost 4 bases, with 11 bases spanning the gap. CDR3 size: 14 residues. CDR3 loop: CASSFSGPADTQYF. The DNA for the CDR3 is TGTGCCAGCAGTTTCTCTGGGCCGGCAGATACGCAGTATTTT.

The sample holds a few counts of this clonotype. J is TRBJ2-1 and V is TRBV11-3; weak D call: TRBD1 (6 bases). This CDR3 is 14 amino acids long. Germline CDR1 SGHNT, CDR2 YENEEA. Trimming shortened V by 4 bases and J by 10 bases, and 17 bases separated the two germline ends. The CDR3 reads CASSYRRGWMEQFF. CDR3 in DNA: TGTGCCAGCAGCTATCGCAGGGGTTGGATGGAGCAGTTCTTC.

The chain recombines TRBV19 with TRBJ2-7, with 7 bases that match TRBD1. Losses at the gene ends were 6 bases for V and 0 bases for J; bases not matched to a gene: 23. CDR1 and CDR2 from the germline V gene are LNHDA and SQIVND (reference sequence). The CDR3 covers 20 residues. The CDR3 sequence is CASRYIGRTGQGRDSYEQYF. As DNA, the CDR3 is TGTGCCAGTAGATACATCGGAAGGACAGGCCAAGGTAGAGACTCCTACGAGCAGTACTTC.

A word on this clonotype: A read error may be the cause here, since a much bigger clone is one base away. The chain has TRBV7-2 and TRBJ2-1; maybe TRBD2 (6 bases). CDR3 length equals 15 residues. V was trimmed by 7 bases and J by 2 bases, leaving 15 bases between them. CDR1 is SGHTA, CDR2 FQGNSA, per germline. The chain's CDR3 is CASTPLGGPYNEQFF. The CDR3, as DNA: TGTGCCAGCACCCCATTGGGAGGCCCCTACAATGAGCAGTTCTTC.

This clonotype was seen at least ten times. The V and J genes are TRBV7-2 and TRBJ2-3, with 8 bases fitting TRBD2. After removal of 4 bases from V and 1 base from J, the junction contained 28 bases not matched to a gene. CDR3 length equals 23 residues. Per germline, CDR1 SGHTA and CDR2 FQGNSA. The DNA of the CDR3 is TGTGCCAGCAGCTCGCCCACGGGGGCGGCAGCGGGTGGATTCGGGAGGGGCACAGATACGCAGTATTTT. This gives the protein CASSSPTGAAAGGFGRGTDTQYF.

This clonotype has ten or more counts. DNA of the CDR3: TGTGCCAGCAGCTTATCCCCGTGGGAGCAGTACTTC. It specifies CASSLSPWEQYF. The chain links TRBV7-2 to TRBJ2-7; no reliable D call. The V and J ends lost 2 bases and 7 bases respectively, with 9 bases between them. This CDR3 region has 12 residues. CDR1 SGHTA and CDR2 FQGNSA come from the germline V gene.

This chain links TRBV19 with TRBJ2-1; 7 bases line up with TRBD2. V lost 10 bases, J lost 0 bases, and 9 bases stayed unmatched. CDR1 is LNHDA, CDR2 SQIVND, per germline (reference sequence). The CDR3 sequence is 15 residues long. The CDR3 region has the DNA TGTGCCACCGGGGAGCGGGGCCCCTCCTACAATGAGCAGTTCTTC. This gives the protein CATGERGPSYNEQFF.

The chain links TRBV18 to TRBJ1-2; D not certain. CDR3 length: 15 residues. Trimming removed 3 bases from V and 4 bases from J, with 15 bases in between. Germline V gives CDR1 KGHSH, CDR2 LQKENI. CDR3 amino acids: CASSPRREFSYGYTF. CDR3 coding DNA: TGTGCCAGCTCACCGAGACGGGAGTTTAGCTATGGCTACACCTTC.

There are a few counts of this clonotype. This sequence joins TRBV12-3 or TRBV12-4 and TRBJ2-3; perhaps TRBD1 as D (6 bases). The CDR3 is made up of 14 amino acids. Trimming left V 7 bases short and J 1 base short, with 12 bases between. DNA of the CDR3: TGTGCCAGCAAGCACAGGGTGGGCACAGATACGCAGTATTTT. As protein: CASKHRVGTDTQYF.

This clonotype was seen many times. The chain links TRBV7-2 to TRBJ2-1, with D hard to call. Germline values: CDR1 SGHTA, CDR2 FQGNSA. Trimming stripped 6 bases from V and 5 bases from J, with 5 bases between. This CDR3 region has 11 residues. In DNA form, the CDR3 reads TGTGCCAGCAGGAGTAACAATGAGCAGTTCTTC. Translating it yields CASRSNNEQFF.

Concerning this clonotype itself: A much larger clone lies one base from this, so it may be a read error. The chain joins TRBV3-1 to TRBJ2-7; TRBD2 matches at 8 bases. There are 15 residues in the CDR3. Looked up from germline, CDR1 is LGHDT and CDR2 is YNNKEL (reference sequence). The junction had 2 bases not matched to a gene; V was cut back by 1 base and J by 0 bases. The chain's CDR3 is CASSQGLASSYEQYF. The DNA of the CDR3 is TGTGCCAGCAGCCAAGGACTAGCGAGCTCCTACGAGCAGTACTTC.

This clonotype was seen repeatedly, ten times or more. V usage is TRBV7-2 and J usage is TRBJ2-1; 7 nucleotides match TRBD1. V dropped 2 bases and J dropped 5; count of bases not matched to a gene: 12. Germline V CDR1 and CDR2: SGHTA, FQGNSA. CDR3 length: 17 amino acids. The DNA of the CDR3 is TGTGCCAGCAGCTTATTCAGAACAGGGGCTGGGAACAATGAGCAGTTCTTC. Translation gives CASSLFRTGAGNNEQFF.

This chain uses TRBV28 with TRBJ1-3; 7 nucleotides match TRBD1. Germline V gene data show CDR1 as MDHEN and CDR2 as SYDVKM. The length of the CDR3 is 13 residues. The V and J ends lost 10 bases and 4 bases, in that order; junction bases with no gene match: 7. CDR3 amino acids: CATATGTGNTIYF. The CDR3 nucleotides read TGTGCCACCGCGACAGGGACGGGAAACACCATATATTTT.

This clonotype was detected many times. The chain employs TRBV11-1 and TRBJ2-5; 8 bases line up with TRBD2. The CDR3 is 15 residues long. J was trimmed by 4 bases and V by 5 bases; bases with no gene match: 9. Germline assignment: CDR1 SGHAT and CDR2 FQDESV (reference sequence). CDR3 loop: CASSQMSGRGETQYF. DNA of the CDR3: TGTGCCAGCAGCCAAATGAGCGGGAGAGGAGAGACCCAGTACTTC.

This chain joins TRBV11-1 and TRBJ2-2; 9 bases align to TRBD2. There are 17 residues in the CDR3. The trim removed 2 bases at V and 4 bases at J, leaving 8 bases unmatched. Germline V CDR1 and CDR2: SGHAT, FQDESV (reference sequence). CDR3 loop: CASSLPREGPSTGELFF. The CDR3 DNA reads TGTGCCAGCAGCTTACCGCGGGAGGGCCCCAGCACCGGGGAGCTGTTTTTT. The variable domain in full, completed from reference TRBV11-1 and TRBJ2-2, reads EAEVAQSPRYKITEKSQAVAFWCDPISGHATLYWYRQILGQGPELLVQFQDESVVDDSQLPKDRFSAERLKGVDSTLKIQPAELGDSAMYLCASSLPREGPSTGELFFGEGSRLTVL.

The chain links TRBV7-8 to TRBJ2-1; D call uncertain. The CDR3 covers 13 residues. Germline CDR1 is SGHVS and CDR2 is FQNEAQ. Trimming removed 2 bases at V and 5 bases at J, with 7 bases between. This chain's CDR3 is CASSLRVNNEQFF. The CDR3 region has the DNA TGTGCCAGCAGCTTAAGAGTGAACAATGAGCAGTTCTTC.

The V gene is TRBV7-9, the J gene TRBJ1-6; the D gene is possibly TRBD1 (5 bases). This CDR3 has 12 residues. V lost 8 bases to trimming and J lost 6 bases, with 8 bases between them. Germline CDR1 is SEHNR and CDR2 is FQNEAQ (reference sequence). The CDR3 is CASGGVNSPLHF. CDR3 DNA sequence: TGTGCCAGCGGGGGAGTTAATTCACCCCTCCACTTT. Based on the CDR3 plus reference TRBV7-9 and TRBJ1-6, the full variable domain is DTGVSQNPRHKITKRGQNVTFRCDPISEHNRLYWYRQTLGQGPEFLTYFQNEAQLEKSRLLSDRFSAERPKGSFSTLEIQRTEQGDSAMYLCASGGVNSPLHFGNGTRLTVT.

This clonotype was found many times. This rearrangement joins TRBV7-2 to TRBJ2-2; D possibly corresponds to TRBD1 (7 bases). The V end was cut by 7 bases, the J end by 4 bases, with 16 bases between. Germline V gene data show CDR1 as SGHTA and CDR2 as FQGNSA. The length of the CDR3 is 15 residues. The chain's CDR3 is CASTRGERITGELFF. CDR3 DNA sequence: TGTGCCAGCACCAGGGGGGAACGGATCACCGGGGAGCTGTTTTTT.

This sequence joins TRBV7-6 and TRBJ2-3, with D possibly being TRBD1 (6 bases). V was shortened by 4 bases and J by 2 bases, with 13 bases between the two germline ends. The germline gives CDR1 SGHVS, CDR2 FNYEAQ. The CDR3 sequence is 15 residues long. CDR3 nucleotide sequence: TGTGCCAGCAGCTCGCAGGGGTGGGACACAGATACGCAGTATTTT. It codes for CASSSQGWDTDTQYF. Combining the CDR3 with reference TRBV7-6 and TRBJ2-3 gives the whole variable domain GAGVSQSPRYKVTKRGQDVALRCDPISGHVSLYWYRQALGQGPEFLTYFNYEAQQDKSGLPNDRFSAERPEGSISTLTIQRTEQRDSAMYRCASSSQGWDTDTQYFGPGTRLTVL.

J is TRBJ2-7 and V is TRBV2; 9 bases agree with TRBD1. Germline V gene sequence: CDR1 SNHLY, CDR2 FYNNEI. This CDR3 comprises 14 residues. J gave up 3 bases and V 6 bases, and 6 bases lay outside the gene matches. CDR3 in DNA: TGTGCCAGCAGACCCGGGACAGGGATCTACGAGCAGTACTTC. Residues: CASRPGTGIYEQYF.